Below are 9 T cell receptor beta chains sequenced from a single sample in a study of T cell responses to AZD1222 COVID-19 vaccine. Sequencing used immunoSEQ multiplex PCR; TCRdb keeps in-frame clones, though not all of them. This table holds some 130,000 clones, 75% to 95% found once. The sample in question was peripheral blood, obtained on day 0 of AZD1222 vaccination. These receptors were taken from an adult in good health.

The CDR3 DNA reads TGCGCCAGCACCGGGACTAGTAAATACGAGCAGTACTTC. Protein sequence: CASTGTSKYEQYF. This sequence joins TRBV10-2 and TRBJ2-7, with 8 bases lining up with TRBD2. Germline CDR1 reads WSHSY; CDR2 reads SAAADI. Trimming at V came to 7 bases and at J to 4 bases, leaving 6 bases not matched to a gene. There are 13 residues in the CDR3.

The rearrangement links TRBV4-3 to TRBJ1-1, with TRBD1 identical over 9 bases. This CDR3 has 16 amino acids. V trimming: 0 bases; J trimming: 12 bases; junction bases outside the gene matches: 14. The germline gives CDR1 LGHNA, CDR2 YSLEER. DNA for the CDR3: TGCGCCAGCAGCCAAGATCTTGGGGACGGGACAGGGCAGACTTTCTTT. Translating it yields CASSQDLGDGTGQTFF.

The J gene is TRBJ2-6, the V gene TRBV7-9; D not resolved. The germline V and J ends were trimmed by 5 bases and 0 bases, with 8 bases remaining between them. This CDR3 has 15 amino acids. CDR1 is SEHNR, CDR2 FQNEAQ, per germline (reference sequence). This CDR3 reads CASSRASSGANVLTF. The CDR3 DNA follows: TGTGCCAGCAGCCGGGCCTCCTCTGGGGCCAACGTCCTGACTTTC.

This chain uses TRBV7-6 with TRBJ2-5; D is uncertain. Trimming took 2 bases from V and 1 from J, leaving 11 bases between them. Per germline, CDR1 SGHVS and CDR2 FNYEAQ. This CDR3 is 15 amino acids long. In DNA, the CDR3 is TGTGCCAGCAGCTTATTTTACGGCAGCCAAGAGACCCAGTACTTC. Amino acids: CASSLFYGSQETQYF.

This clone was counted once. The chain links TRBV2 to TRBJ2-2; 9 nucleotides line up with TRBD2. CDR3 length: 15 amino acids. Trimming cost V 6 bases and J 4 bases; bases outside gene matches: 6. Looked up from germline, CDR1 is SNHLY and CDR2 is FYNNEI. The DNA for the CDR3 is TGTGCCAGCAGGGGTAGCGGGGGACCCACCGGGGAGCTGTTTTTT. Protein: CASRGSGGPTGELFF.

The CDR3, as DNA: TGTGCCAGCAGCTTAGCGACAGGGCCCTATGGCTACACCTTC. Its translation: CASSLATGPYGYTF. The chain joins TRBV11-2 to TRBJ1-2; 7 nucleotides line up with TRBD1. V shed 1 base, J shed 4 bases, and the junction held 3 bases outside the gene matches. CDR3 length: 14 amino acids. CDR1 and CDR2 (germline): SGHAT, FQNNGV.

This CDR3 reads CATSRYLDGADNSPLHF. The CDR3 DNA reads as TGTGCCACCAGCAGATATCTCGACGGGGCAGATAATTCACCCCTCCACTTT. V gene TRBV15 combines with J gene TRBJ1-6, with D possibly TRBD1 on 5 matching bases. Germline V gene sequence: CDR1 LNHNV, CDR2 YYDKDF (reference sequence). This CDR3 spans 17 amino acids. Trimming shortened V by 2 bases and J by 5 bases, and 16 bases separated the two germline ends.

The rearrangement uses TRBV20-1 and TRBJ1-2; 7 bases align to TRBD1. V lost 3 bases and J lost 7; bases outside the gene matches: 5. CDR1 is DFQATT and CDR2 is SNEGSKA in the germline V gene (reference sequence). This CDR3 is built from 12 residues. CDR3 amino acids: CSASNRGGGYTF. The CDR3, as DNA: TGCAGTGCTAGTAACAGGGGAGGTGGCTACACCTTC.

In regard to this clone: Germline is not matched at one junction end, which may reflect a read error. The V and J genes are TRBV10-3 and TRBJ2-1, with 10 bases fitting TRBD1. Per germline, CDR1 ENHRY and CDR2 SYGVKD. This CDR3 has 12 residues. The CDR3 DNA follows: TGTGCCATCAGTGGGACAGGGGGATCGGAGATCTTC. Protein: CAISGTGGSEIF.